A selection of T cell receptor beta chains follows, all from one sample in a study of cytomegalovirus exposure and HLA in healthy donors. Only in-frame clones appear in the TCRdb table, and some are missing; sequencing was by immunoSEQ multiplex PCR. The sample shows about 150,000 clones, about 72% of them seen only once. Sequencing was done on a sample of PBMCs. Receptors were obtained from a man aged 35-49 years in good health and CMV-seronegative. CDR3s include the opening cysteine and the closing phenylalanine or tryptophan. The D gene is left open where the match is weak. Expanded clones get a size class; other rows say once, few or many, or leave the size out.

v_call	d_call	j_call	clone_size	cdr3_nt	cdr3_aa
TRBV29-1	TRBD1	TRBJ2-5	once	TGCAGCGTTGGGCAGGGGGCGGGAGAGACCCAGTACTTC	CSVGQGAGETQYF
TRBV30	NA	TRBJ2-7	few	TGTGCCTGTGGACAGATCTACGAGCAGTACTTC	CACGQIYEQYF
TRBV25-1	TRBD2	TRBJ2-5	NA	TGTGCCAGCAGTGGATCATCACTAGCGGGAGGAGGCGAGACCCAGTACTTC	CASSGSSLAGGGETQYF
TRBV6-6	TRBD1	TRBJ1-6	NA	TGTGCCAGCACCATAGGGACAGATAATTCACCCCTCCACTTT	CASTIGTDNSPLHF
TRBV7-2	TRBD2	TRBJ2-3	NA	TGTGCCAGCATCCTAGCGGGCCTAAGCACAGATACGCAGTATTTT	CASILAGLSTDTQYF
TRBV5-1	NA	TRBJ2-5	NA	TGCGCCAGCAGCTTGGGTGGAGGGACTTCGTACCAAGAGACCCAGTACTTC	CASSLGGGTSYQETQYF
TRBV19	NA	TRBJ2-7	NA	TGTGCCAGTAGTATCCCAGGGCGTTCCTACGAGCAGTACTTC	CASSIPGRSYEQYF
TRBV28	NA	TRBJ1-1	NA	TGTGCCAGCAGGGGGGGAACTGAAGCTTTCTTT	CASRGGTEAFF
TRBV10-3	TRBD2	TRBJ2-7	NA	TGTGCCATCAGTGAGTCGGCTAGCGGGGGCTCCTACGAGCAGTACTTC	CAISESASGGSYEQYF
TRBV19	TRBD1	TRBJ1-1	NA	TGTGCCAGTAGTATTATAGGGGGCTTGGGGGCGAACACTGAAGCTTTCTTT	CASSIIGGLGANTEAFF
TRBV10-2	NA	TRBJ2-7	NA	TGCGCCAGCAGTGAGTCGGGACTTCTCTCCTACGAGCAGTACTTC	CASSESGLLSYEQYF
TRBV5-6	TRBD1	TRBJ1-5	NA	TGTGCCAGCAGCATTTACAGGGGAACGGGCAATCAGCCCCAGCATTTT	CASSIYRGTGNQPQHF
TRBV27	NA	TRBJ1-1	NA	TGTGCCAGCAGTTTATTTGCTGGGGGAGGGGTTGGCACTGAAGCTTTCTTT	CASSLFAGGGVGTEAFF
TRBV2	NA	TRBJ2-7	NA	TGTGCCAGCAGCATCTCCTACGAGCAGTACTTC	CASSISYEQYF
TRBV12-1	NA	TRBJ2-7	NA	TGTGCCAGCAGCCTGTGGACAGGGTGCTCCTACGAGCAGTACTTC	CASSLWTGCSYEQYF
TRBV7-2	NA	TRBJ1-1	NA	TGTGCCAGCAGCTTGAGCCCCTTTACAGCGGGTGAAGCTTTCTTT	CASSLSPFTAGEAFF
TRBV12-5	NA	TRBJ2-7	NA	TGTGCTAGTGGTTTCCCAGCGCAGCAGTACTTC	CASGFPAQQYF
TRBV5-4	TRBD1	TRBJ1-5	NA	TGTGCCAGCAGCCGAAGGGACAGCCCAGGTCCCCAGAATTTT	CASSRRDSPGPQNF
TRBV18	TRBD1	TRBJ2-7	NA	TGTGCCAGCTCACCCGGGACAGGGAACCGGGAGCAGTACTTC	CASSPGTGNREQYF
TRBV5-6	NA	TRBJ2-3	few	TGTGCCAGCAGCTCGAGATTTTTCAGCGGGACAAAGGACACAGATACGCAGTATTTT	CASSSRFFSGTKDTDTQYF
TRBV27	TRBD2	TRBJ2-7	few	TGTGCCAGCAGTTTCTCATGGCTAGCGGGAGCCTACGAGCAGTACTTC	CASSFSWLAGAYEQYF
TRBV28	NA	TRBJ2-2	NA	TGTGCCAGCAGTGCCTGGGCGGAGGGCCGGGGCGGGGAGCTGTTTTTT	CASSAWAEGRGGELFF
TRBV13	TRBD2	TRBJ2-7	NA	TGTGCCAGCAGCCTGGGACTAGCGGAGACCGCCTACGAGCAGTACTTC	CASSLGLAETAYEQYF
TRBV9	NA	TRBJ2-1	NA	TGTGCCAGCAGCGTTGCGGGCTGGGGCGGGGATGAGCAGTTCTTC	CASSVAGWGGDEQFF
TRBV13	NA	TRBJ2-7	NA	TGTGCCAGCAGCTTAAACAGGGCCGGATACGAGCAGTACTTC	CASSLNRAGYEQYF
TRBV30	NA	TRBJ1-2	NA	TGTGCCTGGAGTGGGGTCCGACTTAACTATGGCTACACCTTC	CAWSGVRLNYGYTF
TRBV19	NA	TRBJ2-5	few	TGTGCCAGTACCCAAAGCGACTTAGCGACAGAGACCCAGTACTTC	CASTQSDLATETQYF
TRBV5-1	NA	TRBJ2-3	NA	TGCGCCAGCAGCTTTATCGCAGGTGGGACAGATACGCAGTATTTT	CASSFIAGGTDTQYF
TRBV5-1	TRBD1	TRBJ1-1	NA	TGCGCCAGCAGCTTTGGCGCCGGGACAGGGGGAACTGAAGCTTTCTTT	CASSFGAGTGGTEAFF
TRBV4-1	TRBD2	TRBJ2-3	NA	TGCGCCAGCAGCCAAGTTCGGACTAGCGGGGGTGGGGGCACAGATACGCAGTATTTT	CASSQVRTSGGGGTDTQYF
TRBV28	NA	TRBJ1-1	NA	TGTGCCAGCAGTGCGACACAGGGAAGTCTTATGAACACTGAAGCTTTCTTT	CASSATQGSLMNTEAFF
TRBV5-6	NA	TRBJ2-7	NA	TGTGCCAGCAGCAAAACGCGAAACGACGAGCAGTACTTC	CASSKTRNDEQYF
TRBV10-3	NA	TRBJ2-2	NA	TGTGCCATCAGCCTAGGATACACCGGGGAGCTGTTTTTT	CAISLGYTGELFF
TRBV5-5	NA	TRBJ2-2	NA	TGTGCCAGCAGCTTGGTGATAGGGAAGGGAGCCGGGGAGCTGTTTTTT	CASSLVIGKGAGELFF
TRBV6-1	TRBD1	TRBJ2-7	NA	TGTGCCAGCAGTGCACCGACAGGGGATGCATACGAGCAGTACTTC	CASSAPTGDAYEQYF
TRBV2	TRBD1	TRBJ1-4	NA	TGTGCCAGCAGGAAGGACAGGGAGGGTGAAAAACTGTTTTTT	CASRKDREGEKLFF
TRBV2	NA	TRBJ2-1	NA	TGTGCCAGCAGTGATGTAGCGGCCCAAAATTACAATGAGCAGTTCTTC	CASSDVAAQNYNEQFF
TRBV6-6	NA	TRBJ1-1	NA	TGTGCCAGCAGTTACGCAGATAACACTGAAGCTTTCTTT	CASSYADNTEAFF
TRBV5-1	NA	TRBJ2-7	few	TGCGCCAGCAGCTTGAACAGGGCCTACGAGCAGTACTTC	CASSLNRAYEQYF
TRBV4-3	NA	TRBJ2-7	medium-sized	TGCGCCAGCAGCCAAGGCTGGGAGGACTCCTACGAGCAGTACTTC	CASSQGWEDSYEQYF
TRBV27	TRBD2	TRBJ2-2	NA	TGTGCCAGCAGTTTCCTAGCGGGGGGCGGCGGGGAGCTGTTTTTT	CASSFLAGGGGELFF
TRBV18	NA	TRBJ1-1	NA	TGTGCCAGCTCCCTTGGACAGAACACTGAAGCTTTCTTT	CASSLGQNTEAFF
TRBV27	NA	TRBJ2-7	NA	TGTGCCAGCAGTCCCACCCGGAGGTACGAGCAGTACTTC	CASSPTRRYEQYF
TRBV2	NA	TRBJ2-3	NA	TGTGCCAGCAGCTCCGCGGAGGGAGATACGCAGTATTTT	CASSSAEGDTQYF
TRBV19	TRBD1	TRBJ1-6	NA	TGTGCCAGTAGTCCGACGACAGGGGATAATTCACCCCTCCACTTT	CASSPTTGDNSPLHF
TRBV6-5	NA	TRBJ1-1	NA	TGTGCCAGCAGCAAACGCCGCCAGTTCATGGCTGAAGCTTTCTTT	CASSKRRQFMAEAFF
TRBV5-1	NA	TRBJ2-1	NA	TGCGCCAGCAGCTACCCTGACAGCCAGAATGAGCAGTTCTTC	CASSYPDSQNEQFF
TRBV5-1	TRBD2	TRBJ2-5	NA	TGCGCCAGCAGCTTGTATATAGCGGGGGGGCAAGAGACCCAGTACTTC	CASSLYIAGGQETQYF